This TCR beta chain is from a study of neoadjuvant anti-PD-1 for oral cavity cancer. Study-level background: Non-progressing patients received a fourth nivolumab dose near day 43, then surgery on days 50-56.

On this clone itself: The target antigen is unknown.

The V gene's germline CDR1 is LGHNA and CDR2 YSLEER. This CDR3 comprises 15 residues. The trim removed 5 bases at V and 3 bases at J, leaving 4 bases unmatched. Study findings and constraints: Higher pretreatment Treg/Th17 ratios tracked higher pretreatment blood clonality. Each response group had just a few patients in TCR analyses.

PBMC libraries mostly used about 450 ng of input genomic DNA, with six replicates per sample. The protocol was immunoSEQ multiplex PCR, while the TCRdb copy is restricted to in-frame clones and leaves out a portion. Of some 29,000 clones listed, roughly 80% are singletons. Time point noted: after neoadjuvant nivolumab, at surgical resection. The receptor's source is a person aged 35-79 years with oral cavity squamous cell carcinoma. The chain links TRBV4-3 to TRBJ2-1, with TRBD2 matching over 10 bases. The starting material was PBMCs, obtained after nivolumab (anti-PD-1) treatment. The DNA of the CDR3 is TGCGCCAGCAGCTACGGACTAGCGGTCTACAATGAGCAGTTCTTC. Its protein is CASSYGLAVYNEQFF.